Many counts were recorded for the clone carrying this T cell receptor beta chain. Antigen specificity is unknown. This sample is drawn from a study of CD8 T cells in ankylosing spondylitis. The CDR3 contains 14 residues. Germline V gene data show CDR1 as PRHDT and CDR2 as FYEKMQ (reference sequence). V lost 1 base to trimming and J lost 5 bases; unmatched junction nucleotides: 3. Via MiXCR, TCRdb re-called the 5' RACE reads, giving one row per CDR3 protein. The data show approximately 200,000 distinct CDR3 sequences, with roughly 13% seen just once and 16% held by the top ten. General study results and limits: Disease-linked clones had a CD8+ phenotype and relatively low frequency in peripheral blood.

The source material was blood, either unsorted or a sorted T cell fraction (not recorded which). J is TRBJ2-7 and V is TRBV13; 9 nucleotides align to TRBD1. This clonotype originated in a male donor with ankylosing spondylitis or in good health (not recorded which). The CDR3, as DNA: TGTGCCAGCAGCTTAGAGGACAGGGGAAACGAGCAGTACTTC. Protein sequence: CASSLEDRGNEQYF. Full variable domain (outside the CDR3, taken from reference TRBV13 and TRBJ2-7): AAGVIQSPRHLIKEKRETATLKCYPIPRHDTVYWYQQGPGQDPQFLISFYEKMQSDKGSIPDRFSAQQFSDYHSELNMSSLELGDSALYFCASSLEDRGNEQYFGPGTRLTVT.